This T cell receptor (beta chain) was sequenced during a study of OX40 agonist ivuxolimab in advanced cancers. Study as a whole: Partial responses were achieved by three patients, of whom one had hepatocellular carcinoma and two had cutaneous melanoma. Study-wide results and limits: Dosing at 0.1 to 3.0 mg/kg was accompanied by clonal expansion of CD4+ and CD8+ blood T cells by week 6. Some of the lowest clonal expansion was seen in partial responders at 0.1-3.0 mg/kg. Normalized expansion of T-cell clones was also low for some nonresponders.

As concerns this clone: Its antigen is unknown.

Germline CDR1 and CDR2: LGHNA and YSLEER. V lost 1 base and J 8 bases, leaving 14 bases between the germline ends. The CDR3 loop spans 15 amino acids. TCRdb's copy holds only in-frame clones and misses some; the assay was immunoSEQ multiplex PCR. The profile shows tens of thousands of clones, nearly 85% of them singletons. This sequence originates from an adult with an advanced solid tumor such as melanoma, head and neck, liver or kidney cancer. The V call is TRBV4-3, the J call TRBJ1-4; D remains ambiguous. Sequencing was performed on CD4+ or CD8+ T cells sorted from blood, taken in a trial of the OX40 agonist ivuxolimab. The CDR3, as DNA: TGCGCCAGCAGCCAAGGGGTGGGCGCGAGAGAAAAACTGTTTTTT. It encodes CASSQGVGAREKLFF.